These 15 T cell receptor beta chains came from one sample sequenced in a study of CD8 T cells in ankylosing spondylitis (dated by TCRdb to about 2017). Libraries were made using 5' RACE. The sequencing machine was an Illumina HiSeq 2500. The raw public data were reprocessed by TCRdb itself: fastp quality trimming at Q25, MiXCR clonotype calling, in-frame beta chains only. Identical CDR3 proteins give one entry, which carries the most common genes and DNA. The table for this sample lists 200,000 to 300,000 distinct CDR3 sequences; approximately 10% of them were counted only once. The ten largest clonotypes hold around 3% of the sample. Specimen: blood, either unsorted or a sorted T cell fraction (not recorded which). These TCRs come from a male donor with ankylosing spondylitis or in good health (not recorded which).

In its sample, this clonotype was seen many times. The chain uses TRBV5-1 and TRBJ2-5; 10 bases are a match to TRBD2. Germline CDR1 is SGHRS and CDR2 is YFSETQ. CDR3 length: 15 residues. The J segment lost 2 bases and the V segment lost 0 bases, leaving 1 base of the junction unmatched. The CDR3 loop reads CASSLGTSGQETQYF. CDR3 bases: TGCGCCAGCAGCTTGGGGACTAGCGGACAAGAGACCCAGTACTTC.

This clonotype occurred many times. The V and J genes are TRBV20-1 and TRBJ2-3; 12 positions agree with TRBD2. CDR1 is DFQATT and CDR2 is SNEGSKA in the germline V gene (reference sequence). The CDR3 has 16 residues. Trimming removed 3 bases from V and 5 bases from J; junction bases left unmatched: 9. The CDR3 DNA follows: TGCAGTGCTAGTCGCGGGACTAGCGGGTCCCGAGATACGCAGTATTTT. It is translated as CSASRGTSGSRDTQYF.

The genes are TRBV30 and TRBJ1-2; perhaps TRBD1 as D (5 bases). The germline CDR1 and CDR2 sequences are GTSNPN and SVGIG (reference sequence). Trimming took 4 bases from V and 3 from J, leaving 9 bases between them. CDR3 length equals 12 residues. CDR3 residues: CAWNGGDYGYTF. The CDR3 region has the DNA TGTGCCTGGAATGGGGGTGACTATGGCTACACCTTC.

The chain carries TRBV5-1 and TRBJ2-1, with D possibly being TRBD2 (12 bases). In germline, CDR1 is SGHRS, CDR2 YFSETQ. The CDR3 spans 16 residues. Trimming stripped 3 bases from V and 14 bases from J, with 27 bases between. The CDR3 DNA follows: TGCGCCAGCAGCTCCGGGACAGGGGGACTAGCGGGCAGTAAGTTCTTC. Its translation is CASSSGTGGLAGSKFF.

In this sample, this clonotype turned up many times. This chain uses TRBV2 with TRBJ2-2; the match to TRBD1 covers 8 bases. Germline CDR1 reads SNHLY; CDR2 reads FYNNEI. This CDR3 has 13 residues. V shed 8 bases and J 7 bases; nucleotides not matched to a gene: 6. The CDR3 coding sequence is TGTGCCAGCTGGACAGGGCCTCTCGGGGAGCTGTTTTTT. Its protein is CASWTGPLGELFF.

This clonotype appeared many times. The CDR3 DNA follows: TGTGCCAGCAGCTTAGACGCAGGGGGCGACTATGGCTACACCTTC. It translates to CASSLDAGGDYGYTF. The chain couples TRBV7-2 to TRBJ1-2; 8 positions agree with TRBD1. The CDR3 has 15 amino acids. CDR1 is SGHTA, CDR2 FQGNSA, per germline. Unmatched junction bases numbered 4, after V lost 1 base and J lost 3 bases.

This clonotype has just a few counts. The chain links TRBV27 to TRBJ2-3; D is perhaps TRBD1 (5 bases). V lost 1 base and J lost 4, with 9 bases in between. The CDR3 length is 14 residues. In germline, CDR1 is MNHEY, CDR2 SMNVEV (reference sequence). The CDR3 reads CASSLWGRSDTQYF. DNA of the CDR3: TGTGCCAGCAGTTTATGGGGCCGCTCAGATACGCAGTATTTT.

V and J are TRBV20-1 and TRBJ2-4, with a weak D call TRBD2 (5 bases). CDR1 and CDR2 (germline): DFQATT, SNEGSKA (reference sequence). Trimming removed 5 bases at V and 5 bases at J, with 19 bases between. The CDR3 loop spans 15 amino acids. The DNA for the CDR3 is TGCAGTGCTCCCGAGGGTAGCAGCGGCCAAAACATTCAGTACTTC. Its translation: CSAPEGSSGQNIQYF.

This clonotype is medium-sized. The CDR3 DNA follows: TGTGCCAGCAGCCAATATGGAGCGAAACAAGAGACCCAGTACTTC. Amino acids: CASSQYGAKQETQYF. The genes are TRBV3-1 and TRBJ2-5; D call uncertain. CDR3 length equals 15 residues. Germline-derived CDR1 and CDR2 are LGHDT and YNNKEL (reference sequence). Trimming left V 2 bases short and J 2 bases short, with 12 bases between.

This clonotype was picked up many times. The chain is built from TRBV3-1 and TRBJ1-2, with 9 bases lining up with TRBD1. This CDR3 is 15 amino acids long. V lost 1 base to trimming and J lost 7 bases; unmatched junction nucleotides: 7. Germline values: CDR1 LGHDT, CDR2 YNNKEL (reference sequence). The CDR3 region has the DNA TGTGCCAGCAGCCAAGCTGGGACAGGGCTCGGTGGCTACACCTTC. Translation: CASSQAGTGLGGYTF.

The CDR3 loop reads CASSFSGNTGELFF. CDR3 DNA: TGTGCCAGCAGCTTCTCAGGGAACACCGGGGAGCTGTTTTTT. The chain employs TRBV5-5 and TRBJ2-2; D call uncertain. Germline CDR1 and CDR2: SGHKS and YYEKEE (reference sequence). Trimming shortened V by 2 bases and J by 1 base, and 6 bases separated the two germline ends. The CDR3 runs to 14 residues.

This clonotype was recorded at least ten times. The chain links TRBV9 to TRBJ2-5; D is perhaps TRBD1 (5 bases). V lost 4 bases and J lost 5, with 15 bases in between. The CDR3 runs to 14 residues. Germline V gene lookup returns CDR1 SGDLS and CDR2 YYNGEE. Here the CDR3 reads CASSTPGRAETQYF. In nucleotides, the CDR3 is TGTGCCAGCAGCACACCTGGCAGGGCTGAGACCCAGTACTTC.

This clonotype has just a few counts. V gene TRBV7-2 combines with J gene TRBJ2-7; 8 nucleotides agree with TRBD2. The CDR3 runs to 14 residues. In germline, CDR1 is SGHTA, CDR2 FQGNSA. After removal of 5 bases from V and 6 bases from J, the junction contained 9 bases not matched to a gene. This CDR3 reads CASSVLAGGSEQYF. The DNA for the CDR3 is TGTGCCAGCAGCGTTCTGGCGGGGGGTTCCGAGCAGTACTTC.

This clonotype was observed many times. The J gene is TRBJ2-1, the V gene TRBV7-2; D is unresolved. Between the trimmed V and J ends, which lost 6 bases and 4 bases, there was a span of 7 bases. This CDR3 spans 12 amino acids. The germline CDR1 and CDR2 sequences are SGHTA and FQGNSA. The CDR3 nucleotides read TGTGCCAGCAGGGCTGATTACAATGAGCAGTTCTTC. Amino acid sequence: CASRADYNEQFF.

The rearrangement uses TRBV5-2 and TRBJ1-3; the table's D call TRBD1 went unverified against the DNA. TRBV5-2 is a recognized pseudogene. The CDR3 consists of 17 residues. The CDR3 is CARGSGRRERSGNTIYF. CDR3 DNA sequence: TGTGCCAGGGGCTCCGGACGGCGCGAACGCTCTGGAAACACCATATATTTT.